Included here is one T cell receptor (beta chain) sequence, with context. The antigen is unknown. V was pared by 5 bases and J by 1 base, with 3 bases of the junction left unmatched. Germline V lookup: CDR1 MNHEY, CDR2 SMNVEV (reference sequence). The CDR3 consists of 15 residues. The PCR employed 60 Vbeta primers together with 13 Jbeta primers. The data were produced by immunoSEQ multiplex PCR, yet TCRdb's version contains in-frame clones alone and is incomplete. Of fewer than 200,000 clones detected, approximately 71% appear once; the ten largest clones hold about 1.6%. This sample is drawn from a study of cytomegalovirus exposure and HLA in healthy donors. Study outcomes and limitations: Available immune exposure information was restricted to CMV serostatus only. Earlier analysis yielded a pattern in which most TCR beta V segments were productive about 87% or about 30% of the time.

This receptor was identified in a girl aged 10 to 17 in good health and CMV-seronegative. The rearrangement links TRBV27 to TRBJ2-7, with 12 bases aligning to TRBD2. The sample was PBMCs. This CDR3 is CASSKTSGGSYEQYF. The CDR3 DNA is TGTGCCAGCAGTAAGACTAGCGGGGGTTCCTACGAGCAGTACTTC.